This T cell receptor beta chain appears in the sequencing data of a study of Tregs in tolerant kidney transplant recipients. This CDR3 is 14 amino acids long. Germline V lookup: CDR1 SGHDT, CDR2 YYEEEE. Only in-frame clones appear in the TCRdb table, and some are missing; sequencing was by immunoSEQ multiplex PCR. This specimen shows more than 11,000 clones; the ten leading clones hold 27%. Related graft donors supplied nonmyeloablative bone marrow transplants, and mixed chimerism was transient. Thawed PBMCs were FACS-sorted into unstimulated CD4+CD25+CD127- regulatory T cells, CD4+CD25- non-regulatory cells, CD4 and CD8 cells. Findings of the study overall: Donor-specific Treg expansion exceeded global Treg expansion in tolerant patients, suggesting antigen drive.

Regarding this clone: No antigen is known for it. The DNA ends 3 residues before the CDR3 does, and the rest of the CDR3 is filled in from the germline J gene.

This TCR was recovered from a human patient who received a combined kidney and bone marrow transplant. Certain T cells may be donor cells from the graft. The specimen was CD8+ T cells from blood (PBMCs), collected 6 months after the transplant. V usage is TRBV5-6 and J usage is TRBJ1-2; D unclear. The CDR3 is CASSLPGENNDYTF. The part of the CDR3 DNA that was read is TGTGCCAGCAGCTTGCCCGGGGAAAACAACGAC.